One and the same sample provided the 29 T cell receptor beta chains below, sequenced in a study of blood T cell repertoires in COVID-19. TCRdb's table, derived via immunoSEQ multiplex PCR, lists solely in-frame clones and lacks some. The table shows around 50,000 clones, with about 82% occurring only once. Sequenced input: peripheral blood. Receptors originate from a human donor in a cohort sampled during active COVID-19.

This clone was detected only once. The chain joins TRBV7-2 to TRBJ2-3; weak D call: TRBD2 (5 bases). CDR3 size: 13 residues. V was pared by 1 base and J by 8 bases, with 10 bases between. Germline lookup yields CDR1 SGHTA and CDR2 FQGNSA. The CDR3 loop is CASSLVGVATQYF. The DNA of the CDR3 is TGTGCCAGCAGCTTAGTCGGGGTAGCTACGCAGTATTTT.

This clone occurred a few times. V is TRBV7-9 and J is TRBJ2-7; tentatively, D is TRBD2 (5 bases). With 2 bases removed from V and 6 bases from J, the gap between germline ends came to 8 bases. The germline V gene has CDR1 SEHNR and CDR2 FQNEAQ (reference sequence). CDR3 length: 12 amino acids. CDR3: CASSLPGIEQYF. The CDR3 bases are TGTGCCAGCAGCTTACCGGGGATCGAGCAGTACTTC.

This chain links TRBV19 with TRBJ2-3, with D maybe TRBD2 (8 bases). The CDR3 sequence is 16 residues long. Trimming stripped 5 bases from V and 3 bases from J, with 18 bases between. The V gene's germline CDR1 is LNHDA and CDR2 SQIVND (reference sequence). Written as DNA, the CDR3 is TGTGCCAGTAGTTCAGGGGGACTAGGGGGAACAGATACGCAGTATTTT. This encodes CASSSGGLGGTDTQYF.

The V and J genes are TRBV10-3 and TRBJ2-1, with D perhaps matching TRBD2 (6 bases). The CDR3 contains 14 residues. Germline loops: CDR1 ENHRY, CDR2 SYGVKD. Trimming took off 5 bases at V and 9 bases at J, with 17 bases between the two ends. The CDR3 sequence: CAISFQLTSSEQFF. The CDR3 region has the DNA TGTGCCATCAGTTTTCAACTTACTAGCTCTGAGCAGTTCTTC.

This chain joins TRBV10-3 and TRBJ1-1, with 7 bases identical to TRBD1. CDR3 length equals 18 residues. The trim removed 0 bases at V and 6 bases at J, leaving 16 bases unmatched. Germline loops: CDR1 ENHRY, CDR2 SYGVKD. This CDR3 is CAISESVDSRGDRAEAFF. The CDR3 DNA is TGTGCCATCAGTGAGTCAGTTGATAGCAGGGGGGATCGGGCTGAAGCTTTCTTT.

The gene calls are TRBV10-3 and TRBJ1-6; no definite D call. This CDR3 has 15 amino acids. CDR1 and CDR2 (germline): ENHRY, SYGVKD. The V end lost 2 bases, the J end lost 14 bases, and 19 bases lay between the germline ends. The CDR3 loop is CAISEGSGQVLALHF. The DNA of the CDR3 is TGTGCCATCAGTGAGGGGAGTGGGCAAGTTTTGGCCCTCCACTTT.

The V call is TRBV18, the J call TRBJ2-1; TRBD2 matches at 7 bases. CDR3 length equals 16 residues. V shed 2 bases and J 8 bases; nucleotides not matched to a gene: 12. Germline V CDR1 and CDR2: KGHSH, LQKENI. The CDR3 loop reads CASSPGLGGSVDEQFF. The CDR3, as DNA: TGTGCCAGCTCACCAGGGCTGGGCGGGAGTGTGGATGAGCAGTTCTTC. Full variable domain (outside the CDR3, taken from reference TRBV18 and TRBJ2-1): NAGVMQNPRHLVRRRGQEARLRCSPMKGHSHVYWYRQLPEEGLKFMVYLQKENIIDESGMPKERFSAEFPKEGPSILRIQQVVRGDSAAYFCASSPGLGGSVDEQFFGPGTRLTVL.

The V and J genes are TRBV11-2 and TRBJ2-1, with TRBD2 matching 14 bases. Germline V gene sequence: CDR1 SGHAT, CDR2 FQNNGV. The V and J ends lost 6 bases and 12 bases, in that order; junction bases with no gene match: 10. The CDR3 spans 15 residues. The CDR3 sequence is CASSRTSGGPKRQFF. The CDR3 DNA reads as TGTGCCAGCAGTCGGACTAGCGGGGGGCCTAAGAGGCAGTTCTTC.

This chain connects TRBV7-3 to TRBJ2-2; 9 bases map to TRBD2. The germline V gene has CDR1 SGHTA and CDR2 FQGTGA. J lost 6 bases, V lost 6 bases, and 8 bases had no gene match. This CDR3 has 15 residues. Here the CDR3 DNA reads TGTGCCAGCAGACCGCGGGGGGGCCACCCCGGGGAGCTGTTTTTT. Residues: CASRPRGGHPGELFF.

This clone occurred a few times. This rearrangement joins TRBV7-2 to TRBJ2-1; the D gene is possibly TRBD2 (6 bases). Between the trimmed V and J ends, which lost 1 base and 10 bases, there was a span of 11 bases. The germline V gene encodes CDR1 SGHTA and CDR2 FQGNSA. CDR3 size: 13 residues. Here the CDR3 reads CASSLGRGGEQFF. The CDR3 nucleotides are TGTGCCAGCAGCTTAGGGCGGGGCGGGGAGCAGTTCTTC.

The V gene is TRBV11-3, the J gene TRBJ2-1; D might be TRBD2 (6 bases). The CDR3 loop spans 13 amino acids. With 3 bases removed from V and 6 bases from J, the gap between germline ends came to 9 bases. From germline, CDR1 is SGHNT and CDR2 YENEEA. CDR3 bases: TGTGCCAGCAGCTTTTCCGGGGGCAATGAGCAGTTCTTC. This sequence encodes CASSFSGGNEQFF.

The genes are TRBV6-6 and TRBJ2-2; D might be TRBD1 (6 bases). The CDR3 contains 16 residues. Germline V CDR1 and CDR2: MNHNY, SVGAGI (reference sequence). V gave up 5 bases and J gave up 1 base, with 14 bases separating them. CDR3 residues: CASSRPTGLNTGELFF. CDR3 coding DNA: TGTGCCAGCAGTCGACCGACAGGATTGAACACCGGGGAGCTGTTTTTT.

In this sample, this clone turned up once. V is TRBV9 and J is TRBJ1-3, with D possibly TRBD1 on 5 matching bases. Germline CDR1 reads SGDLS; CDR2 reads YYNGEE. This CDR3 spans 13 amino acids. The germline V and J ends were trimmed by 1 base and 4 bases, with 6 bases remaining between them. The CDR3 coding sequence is TGTGCCAGCAGCGTACGGGGGGGAAACACCATATATTTT. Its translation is CASSVRGGNTIYF.

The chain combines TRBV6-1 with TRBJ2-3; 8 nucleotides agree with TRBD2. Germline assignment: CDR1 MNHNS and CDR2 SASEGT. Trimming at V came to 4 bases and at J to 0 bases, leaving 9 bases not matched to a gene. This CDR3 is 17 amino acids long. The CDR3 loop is CASSGRVGGASTDTQYF. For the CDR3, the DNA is TGTGCCAGCAGTGGCAGGGTCGGGGGGGCTAGCACAGATACGCAGTATTTT.

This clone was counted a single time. In DNA form, the CDR3 reads TGTGCCAGCAGCGATCGGACTAGCGGGAGCGCTTATGAGCAGTTCTTC. Encoded protein: CASSDRTSGSAYEQFF. The chain recombines TRBV9 with TRBJ2-1, with 13 bases that match TRBD2. There are 16 residues in the CDR3. J gave up 8 bases and V 3 bases, and 8 bases lay outside the gene matches. Germline CDR1 reads SGDLS; CDR2 reads YYNGEE. The full variable domain, rest sourced from reference TRBV9 and TRBJ2-1, is DSGVTQTPKHLITATGQRVTLRCSPRSGDLSVYWYQQSLDQGLQFLIQYYNGEERAKGNILERFSAQQFPDLHSELNLSSLELGDSALYFCASSDRTSGSAYEQFFGPGTRLTVL.

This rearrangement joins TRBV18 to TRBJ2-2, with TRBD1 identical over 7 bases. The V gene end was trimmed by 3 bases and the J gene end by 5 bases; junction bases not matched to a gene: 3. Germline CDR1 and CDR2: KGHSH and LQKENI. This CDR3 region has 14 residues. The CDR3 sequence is CASSPTRGTGELFF. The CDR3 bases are TGTGCCAGCTCACCGACCAGGGGGACCGGGGAGCTGTTTTTT.

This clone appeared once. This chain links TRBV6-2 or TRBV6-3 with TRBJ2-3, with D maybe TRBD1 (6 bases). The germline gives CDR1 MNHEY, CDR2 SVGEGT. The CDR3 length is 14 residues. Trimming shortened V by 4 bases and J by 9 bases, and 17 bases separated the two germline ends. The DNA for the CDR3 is TGTGCCAGCAGTTTACAGGGTAGCACGACGACGCAGTATTTT. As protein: CASSLQGSTTTQYF.

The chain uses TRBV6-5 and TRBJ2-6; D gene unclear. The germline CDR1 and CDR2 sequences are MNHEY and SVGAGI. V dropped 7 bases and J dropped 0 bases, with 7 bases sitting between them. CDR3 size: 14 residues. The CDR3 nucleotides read TGTGCCAGCACCTACTACTCTGGGGCCAACGTCCTGACTTTC. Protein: CASTYYSGANVLTF.

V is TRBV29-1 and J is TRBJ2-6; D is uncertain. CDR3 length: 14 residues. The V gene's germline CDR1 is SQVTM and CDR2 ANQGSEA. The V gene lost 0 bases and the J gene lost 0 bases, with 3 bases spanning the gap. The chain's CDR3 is CSVEDYSGANVLTF. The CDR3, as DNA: TGCAGCGTTGAAGATTACTCTGGGGCCAACGTCCTGACTTTC.

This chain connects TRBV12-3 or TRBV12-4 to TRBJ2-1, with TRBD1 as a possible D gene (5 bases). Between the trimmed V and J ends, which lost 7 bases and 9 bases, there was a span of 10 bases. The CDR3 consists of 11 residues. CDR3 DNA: TGTGCCAGCACCCAGGGTCTTGAGCAGTTCTTC. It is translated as CASTQGLEQFF.

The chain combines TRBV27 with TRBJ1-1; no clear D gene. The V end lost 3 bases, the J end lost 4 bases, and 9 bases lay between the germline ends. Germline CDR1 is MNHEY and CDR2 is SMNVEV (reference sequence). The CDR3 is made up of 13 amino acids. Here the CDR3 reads CASSFGGITEAFF. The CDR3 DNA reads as TGTGCCAGCAGTTTTGGAGGAATCACTGAAGCTTTCTTT.

CDR3 nucleotide sequence: TGTGCCAGCCAGACTGCATCGAGCGGCTCCTACGAGCAGTACTTC. Protein: CASQTASSGSYEQYF. The gene calls are TRBV11-2 and TRBJ2-7; possibly TRBD2 for D (5 bases). The CDR3 runs 15 residues. Germline CDR1 and CDR2: SGHAT and FQNNGV. V lost 8 bases and J lost 0, with 17 bases in between.

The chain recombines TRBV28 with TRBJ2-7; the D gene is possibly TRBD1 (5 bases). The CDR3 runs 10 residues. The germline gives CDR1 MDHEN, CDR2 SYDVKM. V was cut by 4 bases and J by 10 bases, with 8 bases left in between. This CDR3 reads CASSSTAQYF. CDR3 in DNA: TGTGCCAGCAGTTCGACAGCCCAGTACTTC.

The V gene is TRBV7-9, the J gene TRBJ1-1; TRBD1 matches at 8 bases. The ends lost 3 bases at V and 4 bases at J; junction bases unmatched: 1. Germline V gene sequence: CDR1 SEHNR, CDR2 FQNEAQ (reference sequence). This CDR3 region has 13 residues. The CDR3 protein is CASSFGTGTEAFF. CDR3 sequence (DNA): TGTGCCAGCAGCTTTGGGACAGGCACTGAAGCTTTCTTT.

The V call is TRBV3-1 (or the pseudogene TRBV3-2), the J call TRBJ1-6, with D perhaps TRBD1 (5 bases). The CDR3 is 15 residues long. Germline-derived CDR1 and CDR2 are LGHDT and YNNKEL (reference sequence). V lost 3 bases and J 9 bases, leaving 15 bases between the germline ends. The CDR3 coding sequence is TGTGCCAGCAGCCAGATCGCCGGGGGTCGTTCACCCCTCCACTTT. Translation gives CASSQIAGGRSPLHF.

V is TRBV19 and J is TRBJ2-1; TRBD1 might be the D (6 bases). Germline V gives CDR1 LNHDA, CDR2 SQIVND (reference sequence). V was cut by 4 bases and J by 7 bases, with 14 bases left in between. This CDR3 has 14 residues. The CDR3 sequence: CASSTNTGLNEQFF. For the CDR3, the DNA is TGTGCCAGTAGTACCAATACAGGGTTAAATGAGCAGTTCTTC.

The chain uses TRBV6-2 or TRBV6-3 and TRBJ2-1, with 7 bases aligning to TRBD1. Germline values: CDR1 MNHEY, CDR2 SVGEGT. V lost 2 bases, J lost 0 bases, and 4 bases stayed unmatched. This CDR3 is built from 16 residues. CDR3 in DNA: TGTGCCAGCAGTTACGGGACAGAGAGCTCCTACAATGAGCAGTTCTTC. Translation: CASSYGTESSYNEQFF.

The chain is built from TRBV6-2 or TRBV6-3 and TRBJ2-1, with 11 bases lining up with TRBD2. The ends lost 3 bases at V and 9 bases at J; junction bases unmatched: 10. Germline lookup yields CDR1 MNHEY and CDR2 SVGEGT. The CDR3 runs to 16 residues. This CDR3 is CASSYSGLAGYVEQFF. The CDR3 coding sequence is TGTGCCAGCAGTTATTCTGGACTAGCGGGTTATGTTGAGCAGTTCTTC.

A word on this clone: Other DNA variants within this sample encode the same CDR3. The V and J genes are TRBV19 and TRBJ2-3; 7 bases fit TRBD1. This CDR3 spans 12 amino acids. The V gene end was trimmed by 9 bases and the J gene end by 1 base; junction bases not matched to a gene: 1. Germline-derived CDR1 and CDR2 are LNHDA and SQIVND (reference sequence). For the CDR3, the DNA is TGTGCCAGCGGACAGGGCACAGATACGCAGTATTTT. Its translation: CASGQGTDTQYF.